The source of this TCR beta chain is a study of T cell repertoires in cytomegalovirus infection. Study details: Indicated by public TCR beta signatures were CMV infection and matching HLA type. Broader study findings: Frequencies of public TCR beta families were cumulated, and this identified carriers of CMV plus the relevant HLA.

On this clonotype: Its specificity is not known.

MiXCR, applied by TCRdb to the reads, yields one record per CDR3 protein. Of under 850,000 distinct CDR3 sequences listed, about 33% are singletons. The receptor was isolated from a human donor in good health (CMV status not recorded). Some clones in this sample may be carry-over from other donors' samples. This material consisted of cultured PBMCs, taken from culture after CMV antigen stimulation.

The CDR3 DNA reads as TGCAGTGCTAAGACTAGCGGGAGGCCCACAGATACGCAGTATTTT. As protein: CSAKTSGRPTDTQYF. This chain links TRBV20-1 with TRBJ2-3; 13 bases match TRBD2. This CDR3 contains 15 residues. CDR1 and CDR2 from the germline V gene are DFQATT and SNEGSKA (reference sequence). The V segment lost 4 bases and the J segment 2 bases; nucleotides outside the gene matches: 3.